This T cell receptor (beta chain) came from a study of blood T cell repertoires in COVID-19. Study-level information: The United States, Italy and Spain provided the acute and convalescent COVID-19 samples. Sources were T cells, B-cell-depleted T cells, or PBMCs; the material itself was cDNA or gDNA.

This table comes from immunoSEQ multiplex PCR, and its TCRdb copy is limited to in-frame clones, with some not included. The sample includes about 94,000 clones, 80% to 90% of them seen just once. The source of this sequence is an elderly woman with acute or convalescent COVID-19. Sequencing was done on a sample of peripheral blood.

CDR3 in amino acids: CASSQNMAAEAFF. The CDR3, as DNA: TGTGCCAGCAGCCAAAACATGGCTGCTGAAGCTTTCTTT. The V call is TRBV14, the J call TRBJ1-1; D is unresolved. Germline CDR1 is SGHDN and CDR2 is FVKESK. The CDR3 loop spans 13 amino acids. The germline V and J ends were trimmed by 2 bases and 6 bases, with 10 bases remaining between them. The variable domain in full, with the rest retrieved from reference TRBV14 and TRBJ1-1, is EAGVTQFPSHSVIEKGQTVTLRCDPISGHDNLYWYRRVMGKEIKFLLHFVKESKQDESGMPNNRFLAERTGGTYSTLKVQPAELEDSGVYFCASSQNMAAEAFFGQGTRLTVV.